The 20 T cell receptor beta chains presented below share a single source sample, sequenced in a study of blood T cell repertoires in COVID-19. Here immunoSEQ multiplex PCR was the method, and the copy in TCRdb shows in-frame clones only, minus some. The sample has some 300,000 clones; less than 90% are singletons. Specimen: peripheral blood. The receptors were sampled from a woman between 65 and 79 years old with COVID-19, enrolled during active disease.

The chain uses TRBV29-1 and TRBJ2-7; TRBD1 matches at 7 bases. CDR1 is SQVTM, CDR2 ANQGSEA, per germline. The CDR3 extends over 16 amino acids. V trimming: 7 bases; J trimming: 2 bases; junction bases outside the gene matches: 17. The CDR3 loop reads CSALAPGQVRAYEQYF. The CDR3 DNA sequence: TGCAGCGCCCTTGCTCCTGGACAGGTCCGAGCCTACGAGCAGTACTTC.

V gene TRBV6-5 combines with J gene TRBJ2-7, with TRBD2 matching 12 bases. V was pared by 9 bases and J by 2 bases, with 2 bases of the junction left unmatched. This CDR3 has 13 amino acids. Germline V CDR1 and CDR2: MNHEY, SVGAGI. The CDR3 is CASRLAGAYEQYF. CDR3 nucleotides: TGTGCCAGTAGACTAGCGGGGGCCTACGAGCAGTACTTC.

J is TRBJ1-2 and V is TRBV13; possibly TRBD1 for D (5 bases). The germline V gene encodes CDR1 PRHDT and CDR2 FYEKMQ (reference sequence). CDR3 length: 16 residues. V lost 5 bases to trimming and J lost 3 bases, with 19 bases between them. In DNA form, the CDR3 reads TGTGCCAGCAGCGAAGAGGGACTCCCGGGAGACTATGGCTACACCTTC. It encodes CASSEEGLPGDYGYTF.

The CDR3 sequence: CAWNWGLDSPLHF. For the CDR3, the DNA is TGTGCCTGGAATTGGGGGCTTGATTCACCCCTCCACTTT. The chain recombines TRBV30 with TRBJ1-6; a possible D gene is TRBD1 (6 bases). Trimming left V 4 bases short and J 8 bases short, with 12 bases between. The CDR3 has 13 amino acids. CDR1 and CDR2 from the germline V gene are GTSNPN and SVGIG (reference sequence).

This clone was seen only a few times. This rearrangement joins TRBV11-2 to TRBJ1-2; no clear D. This CDR3 comprises 13 residues. Germline CDR1 SGHAT, CDR2 FQNNGV. Trimming removed 1 base at V and 6 bases at J, with 9 bases between. Written as DNA, the CDR3 is TGTGCCAGCAGCTTAGGAGGGTTCAATGGCTACACCTTC. Translation gives CASSLGGFNGYTF.

Written as DNA, the CDR3 is TGTGCCAGCAGTACTCTAGGGGGTTTCGAGACCCAGTACTTC. Translating it yields CASSTLGGFETQYF. This chain links TRBV28 with TRBJ2-5; TRBD1 might be the D (6 bases). This CDR3 spans 14 amino acids. Trimming took off 5 bases at V and 5 bases at J, with 15 bases between the two ends. CDR1 is MDHEN and CDR2 is SYDVKM in the germline V gene.

Only a few counts were recorded for this clone. The chain has TRBV11-2 and TRBJ2-7; D gene unclear. CDR3 length: 14 amino acids. Germline V gene lookup returns CDR1 SGHAT and CDR2 FQNNGV. V dropped 4 bases and J dropped 1 base, with 11 bases sitting between them. CDR3 in amino acids: CASSSSRNSYEQYF. CDR3 DNA: TGTGCCAGCAGCTCCTCCAGGAATTCCTACGAGCAGTACTTC.

This chain connects TRBV9 to TRBJ1-3; D gene uncertain. Germline V gives CDR1 SGDLS, CDR2 YYNGEE. The CDR3 has 13 residues. V lost 1 base to trimming and J lost 6 bases, with 8 bases between them. For the CDR3, the DNA is TGTGCCAGCAGCGTAAGCGGGGAAAACACCATATATTTT. It is translated as CASSVSGENTIYF.

The chain combines TRBV6-5 with TRBJ2-2; 9 bases align to TRBD1. The J segment lost 6 bases and the V segment lost 8 bases, leaving 10 bases of the junction unmatched. CDR3 length: 15 residues. From germline, CDR1 is MNHEY and CDR2 SVGAGI. CDR3 DNA: TGTGCCAGCGAAGGGTACAGGGGGCACGCCGGGGAGCTGTTTTTT. Translation gives CASEGYRGHAGELFF.

The chain is built from TRBV19 and TRBJ2-3, with 8 bases that match TRBD2. V was pared by 6 bases and J by 0 bases, with 11 bases of the junction left unmatched. The CDR3 length is 17 residues. The germline V gene has CDR1 LNHDA and CDR2 SQIVND (reference sequence). Written as DNA, the CDR3 is TGTGCCAGTAGCACAGGCCGACTAGCGTTTAGCACAGATACGCAGTATTTT. Protein: CASSTGRLAFSTDTQYF.

The chain recombines TRBV18 with TRBJ2-2; 7 nucleotides line up with TRBD1. Per the germline V gene, CDR1 is KGHSH and CDR2 is LQKENI. The V gene end was trimmed by 2 bases and the J gene end by 5 bases; junction bases not matched to a gene: 14. This CDR3 has 18 amino acids. The CDR3 loop reads CASSPKVAGTDLTGELFF. The CDR3 region has the DNA TGTGCCAGCTCACCAAAAGTCGCCGGGACAGACTTAACCGGGGAGCTGTTTTTT.

The chain employs TRBV28 and TRBJ1-5, with D perhaps matching TRBD1 (5 bases). The V end was cut by 1 base, the J end by 4 bases, with 11 bases between. Germline V gene lookup returns CDR1 MDHEN and CDR2 SYDVKM. The CDR3 consists of 15 residues. The DNA of the CDR3 is TGTGCCAGCAGTTTATTTGGGGCAGGAAATCAGCCCCAGCATTTT. It encodes CASSLFGAGNQPQHF. Supplemented by reference TRBV28 and TRBJ1-5, the full variable domain reads DVKVTQSSRYLVKRTGEKVFLECVQDMDHENMFWYRQDPGLGLRLIYFSYDVKMKEKGDIPEGYSVSREKKERFSLILESASTNQTSMYLCASSLFGAGNQPQHFGDGTRLSIL.

This clone was counted between two and nine times. CDR3 sequence (DNA): TGTGCCAGCAGCTTCGCGGAGGGTTCCGGAGCTTTCTTT. Translation gives CASSFAEGSGAFF. The chain is built from TRBV7-8 and TRBJ1-1; D is unclear. V was clipped by 3 bases and J by 10 bases, with 15 bases between them. The CDR3 has 13 residues. The germline gives CDR1 SGHVS, CDR2 FQNEAQ.

CDR3 protein: CASSEVAGDYEQYF. For the CDR3, the DNA is TGCGCCAGCAGTGAAGTAGCGGGAGACTACGAGCAGTACTTC. This sequence joins TRBV5-1 and TRBJ2-7, with 9 bases lining up with TRBD2. CDR1 and CDR2 from the germline V gene are SGHRS and YFSETQ. V shed 5 bases, J shed 3 bases, and the junction held 6 bases outside the gene matches. This CDR3 is 14 amino acids long.

This rearrangement joins TRBV5-6 to TRBJ1-1, with 8 nucleotides matching TRBD1. Germline-derived CDR1 and CDR2 are SGHDT and YYEEEE. There are 15 residues in the CDR3. The junction had 9 bases not matched to a gene; V was cut back by 4 bases and J by 4 bases. In nucleotides, the CDR3 is TGTGCCAGCAGCAAAAGGACAGGGTGGCTCACTGAAGCTTTCTTT. Its translation is CASSKRTGWLTEAFF.

The gene calls are TRBV20-1 and TRBJ1-1; D perhaps matches TRBD1 (6 bases). Per the germline V gene, CDR1 is DFQATT and CDR2 is SNEGSKA (reference sequence). The CDR3 is 11 residues long. V shed 6 bases and J shed 11 bases, with 16 bases lying between them. The CDR3 region has the DNA TGCAGTGCGGATCTGGGGGCTGGGGCTTTCTTT. It encodes CSADLGAGAFF.

The chain uses TRBV18 and TRBJ2-7, with D maybe TRBD2 (5 bases). This CDR3 has 14 residues. Germline loops: CDR1 KGHSH, CDR2 LQKENI. V was shortened by 2 bases and J by 2 bases, with 10 bases between the two germline ends. The DNA for the CDR3 is TGTGCCAGCTCACCAGCGCCCGGGGCCTACGAGCAGTACTTC. Translated, it gives CASSPAPGAYEQYF.

DNA for the CDR3: TGTGCCAGCAGCCAAGGGGTTAGCGGGGGCTCCGGGAACATTCAGTACTTC. Translated, it gives CASSQGVSGGSGNIQYF. The rearrangement links TRBV4-2 to TRBJ2-4, with TRBD2 matching 9 bases. Germline V CDR1 and CDR2: LGHNA, YNFKEQ. The V gene end was trimmed by 1 base and the J gene end by 7 bases; junction bases not matched to a gene: 11. The CDR3 covers 17 residues.

The chain combines TRBV29-1 with TRBJ1-1; unclear D gene. The V end was cut by 6 bases, the J end by 3 bases, with 11 bases between. CDR1 and CDR2 from the germline V gene are SQVTM and ANQGSEA. The CDR3 sequence is 12 residues long. CDR3 sequence: CSVTNGHTEAFF. The CDR3 bases are TGCAGCGTCACTAACGGTCACACTGAAGCTTTCTTT.

This sequence joins TRBV2 and TRBJ1-6; D perhaps matches TRBD1 (5 bases). The germline V gene has CDR1 SNHLY and CDR2 FYNNEI. CDR3 length: 14 residues. V was cut by 7 bases and J by 7 bases, with 14 bases left in between. CDR3 nucleotide sequence: TGTGCCAGCAACGGGGGATCATGGAATTCACCCCTCCACTTT. Translating gives CASNGGSWNSPLHF.